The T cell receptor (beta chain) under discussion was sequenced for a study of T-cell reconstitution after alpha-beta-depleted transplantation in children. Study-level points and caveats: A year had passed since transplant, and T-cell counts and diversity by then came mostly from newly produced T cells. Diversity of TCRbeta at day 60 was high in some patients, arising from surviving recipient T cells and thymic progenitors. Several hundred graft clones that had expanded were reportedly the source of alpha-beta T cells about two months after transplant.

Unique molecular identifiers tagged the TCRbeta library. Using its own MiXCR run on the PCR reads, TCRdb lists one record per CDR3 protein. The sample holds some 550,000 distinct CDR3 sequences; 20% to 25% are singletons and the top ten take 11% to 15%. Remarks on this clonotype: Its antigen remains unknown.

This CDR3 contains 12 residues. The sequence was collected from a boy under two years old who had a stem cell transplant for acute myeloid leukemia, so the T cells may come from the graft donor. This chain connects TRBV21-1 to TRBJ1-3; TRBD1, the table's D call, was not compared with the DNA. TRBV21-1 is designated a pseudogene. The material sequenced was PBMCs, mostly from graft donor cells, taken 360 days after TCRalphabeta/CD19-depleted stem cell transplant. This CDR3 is CASSKPNGQLYF. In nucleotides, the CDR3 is TGTGCCAGCAGCAAACCGAATGGACAGTTATATTTT.